This is a list of T cell receptor beta chains from one sample in a study of blood T cell repertoires in COVID-19. Sequencing used immunoSEQ multiplex PCR; TCRdb keeps in-frame clones, though not all of them. The data hold about 380,000 clones, with about four fifths observed a single time. The sample comprised peripheral blood. These receptors were taken from a human donor with acute or convalescent COVID-19. The donor label of this sample is uncertain. Both conserved end residues are part of each CDR3.

v_call	j_call	cdr3_aa
TRBV6-5	TRBJ2-7	CASRPRTGLTYEQYF
TRBV5-5	TRBJ1-4	CASSFLAGPNEKLFF
TRBV5-1	TRBJ2-5	CASSSSRTQETQYF
TRBV6-1	TRBJ1-2	CASSDNSGTNYGYTF
TRBV6-1	TRBJ2-3	CASSETEGSADTQYF
TRBV5-6	TRBJ1-6	CASSLLGQGIYSPLHF
TRBV24-1	TRBJ1-1	CATSDFRTGSEAFF
TRBV6-6	TRBJ2-6	CASSYLGDGANVLTF
TRBV9	TRBJ2-4	CASSVERRTGGNIQYF
TRBV5-1	TRBJ1-2	CASSLLQGHGYTF
TRBV11-2	TRBJ2-7	CASSLVRRRSYEQYF
TRBV18	TRBJ1-1	CASSPGTGLSTEAFF
TRBV29-1	TRBJ2-7	CSVGAVSYEQYF
TRBV28	TRBJ2-7	CASSLPGVRNEQYF
TRBV7-9	TRBJ2-1	CASSLQGDEQFF
TRBV4-1	TRBJ2-7	CASSLSSGGLGPTPYEQYF
TRBV12-3/TRBV12-4	TRBJ2-1	CASNPASGALQFF
TRBV28	TRBJ1-6	CASISPGLLNSPLHF
TRBV4-1	TRBJ2-1	CASRPPGLAYNEQFF
TRBV5-6	TRBJ1-5	CASSVSYRGNQPQHF
TRBV5-1	TRBJ2-3	CASSLGLAGDTQYF
TRBV7-6	TRBJ1-2	CATRRNGWSVDGYTF
TRBV15	TRBJ1-5	CATSRDRSSRGTLTISNQPQHF
TRBV9	TRBJ2-1	CASSERDSGSFYNEQFF
TRBV9	TRBJ1-6	CASSVRQTDSPLHF
TRBV18	TRBJ1-1	CASSPGRAEAFF
TRBV7-2	TRBJ2-1	CASSPGGPVGQFF
TRBV2	TRBJ1-1	CAIDKKGQDPEAFF
TRBV27	TRBJ2-1	CASSLARVSNEQFF
TRBV19	TRBJ1-6	CASHPGDRANSPLHF
TRBV10-2	TRBJ2-1	CASSELSGGYNEQFF
TRBV19	TRBJ1-5	CASSMWSGANNQPQHF
TRBV7-9	TRBJ2-1	CASSLDRVGNEQFF
TRBV7-6	TRBJ1-5	CASSPGPYSNQPQHF
TRBV6-5	TRBJ2-1	CASSYSTSYDEQFF
TRBV7-7	TRBJ2-7	CASSPAGTRGFYEQYF
TRBV18	TRBJ1-4	CASSPPTGAFEKLFF
TRBV18	TRBJ2-6	CASSLSLGLFSGANVLTF
TRBV5-6	TRBJ1-1	CASSLSELQATEAFF
TRBV27	TRBJ1-6	CASGFQYNSPLHF
TRBV19	TRBJ2-3	CASSIQGHTDTQYF
TRBV7-2	TRBJ2-1	CASSLRSRGRSRMNEQFF
TRBV5-6	TRBJ1-1	CASSWLGSSGREAFF
TRBV2	TRBJ1-2	CANLKADPTGGYTF
TRBV27	TRBJ1-2	CASGTGVYGYTF